This TCR beta chain was sequenced during a study of cytomegalovirus exposure and HLA in healthy donors. Study-wide results and limits: In an earlier analysis, most TCR beta V segments were productive about 87% or about 30% of the time. Presence/absence results assume similar sequencing depth per donor, which may not hold. With later analysis, a missense DCLRE1C variant became linked to TCR beta V- and J-gene trimming. When the data were analyzed later, several of the most significant clusters appeared to be linked to common viral pathogens.

Details on this clone: The antigen is undetermined.

Researchers ran the PCR with 60 Vbeta and 13 Jbeta primers. Sequencing used immunoSEQ multiplex PCR; TCRdb keeps in-frame clones, though not all of them. The data hold 70,000 to 95,000 clones, with 80% observed a single time. The origin of this receptor is a man between 18 and 29 years old in good health and CMV-seronegative. Sequenced material: PBMCs.

CDR3 in DNA: TGTGCCAGCACCGAGGCCCGCGGGGGTGACATTCAGTACTTC. Its translation: CASTEARGGDIQYF. V and J are TRBV6-5 and TRBJ2-4; TRBD2 agrees at 7 bases. The junction had 11 bases not matched to a gene; V was cut back by 7 bases and J by 8 bases. The CDR3 is 14 residues long. Germline loops: CDR1 MNHEY, CDR2 SVGAGI.